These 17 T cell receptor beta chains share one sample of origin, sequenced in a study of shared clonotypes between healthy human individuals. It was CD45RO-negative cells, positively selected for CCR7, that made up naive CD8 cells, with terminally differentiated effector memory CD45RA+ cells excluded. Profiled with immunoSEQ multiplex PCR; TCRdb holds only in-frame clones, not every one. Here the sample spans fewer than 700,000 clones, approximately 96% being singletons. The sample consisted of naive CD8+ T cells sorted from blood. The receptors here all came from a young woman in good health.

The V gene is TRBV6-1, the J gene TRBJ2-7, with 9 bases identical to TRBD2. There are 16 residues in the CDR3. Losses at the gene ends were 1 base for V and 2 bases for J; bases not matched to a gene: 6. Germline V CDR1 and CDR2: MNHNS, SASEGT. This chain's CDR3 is CASSEGWASGAYEQYF. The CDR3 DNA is TGTGCCAGCAGTGAAGGTTGGGCTAGCGGGGCCTACGAGCAGTACTTC.

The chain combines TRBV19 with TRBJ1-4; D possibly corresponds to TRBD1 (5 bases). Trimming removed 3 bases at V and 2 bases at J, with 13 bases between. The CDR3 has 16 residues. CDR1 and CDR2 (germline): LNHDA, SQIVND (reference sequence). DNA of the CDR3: TGTGCCAGTAGTATCTGGGGCCTGGCCACTAATGAAAAACTGTTTTTT. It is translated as CASSIWGLATNEKLFF.

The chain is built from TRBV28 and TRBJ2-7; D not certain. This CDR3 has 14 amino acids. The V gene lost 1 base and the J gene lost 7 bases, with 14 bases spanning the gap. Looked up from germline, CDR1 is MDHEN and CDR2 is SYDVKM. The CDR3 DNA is TGTGCCAGCAGTTTATTGGGATCTCCCGGGGAGCAGTACTTC. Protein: CASSLLGSPGEQYF.

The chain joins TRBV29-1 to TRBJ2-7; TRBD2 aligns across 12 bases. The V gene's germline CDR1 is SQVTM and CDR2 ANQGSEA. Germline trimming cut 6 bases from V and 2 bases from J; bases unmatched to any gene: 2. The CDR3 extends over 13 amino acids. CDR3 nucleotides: TGCAGCGTCCGACTAGCGGGGGCCTACGAGCAGTACTTC. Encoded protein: CSVRLAGAYEQYF.

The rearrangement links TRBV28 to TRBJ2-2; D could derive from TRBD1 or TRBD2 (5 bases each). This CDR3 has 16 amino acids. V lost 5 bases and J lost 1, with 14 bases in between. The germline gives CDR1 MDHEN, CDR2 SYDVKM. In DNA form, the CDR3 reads TGTGCCAGCAGTGGAAGCGGACAATTGAACACCGGGGAGCTGTTTTTT. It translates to CASSGSGQLNTGELFF.

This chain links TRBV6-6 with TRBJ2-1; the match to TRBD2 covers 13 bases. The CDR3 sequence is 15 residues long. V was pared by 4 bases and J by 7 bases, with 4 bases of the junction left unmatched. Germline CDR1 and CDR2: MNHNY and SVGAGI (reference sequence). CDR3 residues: CASSWTSGSGNEQFF. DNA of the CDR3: TGTGCCAGCAGTTGGACTAGCGGGAGTGGGAATGAGCAGTTCTTC.

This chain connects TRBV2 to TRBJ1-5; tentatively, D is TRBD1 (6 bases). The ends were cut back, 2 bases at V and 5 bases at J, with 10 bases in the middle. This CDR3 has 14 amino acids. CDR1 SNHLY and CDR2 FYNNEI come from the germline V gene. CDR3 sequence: CASSERTAYQPQHF. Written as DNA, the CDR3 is TGTGCCAGCAGTGAAAGGACAGCCTATCAGCCCCAGCATTTT.

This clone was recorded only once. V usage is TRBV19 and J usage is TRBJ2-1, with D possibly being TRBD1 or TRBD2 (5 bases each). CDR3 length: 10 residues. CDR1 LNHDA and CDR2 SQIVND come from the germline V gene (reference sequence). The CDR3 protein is CAVGENEQFF. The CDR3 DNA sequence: TGTGCTGTGGGGGAGAATGAGCAGTTCTTC.

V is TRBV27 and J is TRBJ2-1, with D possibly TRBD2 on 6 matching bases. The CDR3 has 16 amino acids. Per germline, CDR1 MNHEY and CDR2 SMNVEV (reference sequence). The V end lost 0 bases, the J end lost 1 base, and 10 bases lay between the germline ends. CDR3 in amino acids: CASSLSSAGSYNEQFF. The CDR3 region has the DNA TGTGCCAGCAGTTTATCGTCTGCGGGGTCCTACAATGAGCAGTTCTTC.

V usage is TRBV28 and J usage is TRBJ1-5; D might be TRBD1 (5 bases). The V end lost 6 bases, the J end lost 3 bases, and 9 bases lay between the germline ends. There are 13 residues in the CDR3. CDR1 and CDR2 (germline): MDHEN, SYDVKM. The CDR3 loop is CASSKGYNQPQHF. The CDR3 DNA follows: TGTGCCAGCAGCAAGGGGTACAATCAGCCCCAGCATTTT.

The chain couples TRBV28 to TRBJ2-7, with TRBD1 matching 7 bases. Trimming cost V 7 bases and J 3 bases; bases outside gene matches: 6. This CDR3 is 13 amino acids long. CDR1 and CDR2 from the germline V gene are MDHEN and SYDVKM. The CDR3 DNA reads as TGTGCCAGCACGCAGGGGGAAGGCTACGAGCAGTACTTC. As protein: CASTQGEGYEQYF.

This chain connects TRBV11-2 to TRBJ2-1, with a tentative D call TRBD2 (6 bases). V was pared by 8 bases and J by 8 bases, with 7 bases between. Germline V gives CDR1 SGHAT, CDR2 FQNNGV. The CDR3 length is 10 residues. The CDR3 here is CASGEDEQFF. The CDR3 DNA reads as TGTGCCAGCGGGGAGGATGAGCAGTTCTTC. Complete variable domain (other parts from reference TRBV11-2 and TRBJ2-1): EAGVAQSPRYKIIEKRQSVAFWCNPISGHATLYWYQQILGQGPKLLIQFQNNGVVDDSQLPKDRFSAERLKGVDSTLKIQPAKLEDSAVYLCASGEDEQFFGPGTRLTVL.

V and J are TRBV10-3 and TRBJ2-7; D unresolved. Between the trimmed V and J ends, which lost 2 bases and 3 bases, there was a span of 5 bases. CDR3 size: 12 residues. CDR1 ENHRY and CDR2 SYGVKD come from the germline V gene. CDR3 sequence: CAISEIVYEQYF. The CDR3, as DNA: TGTGCCATCAGTGAGATCGTCTACGAGCAGTACTTC.

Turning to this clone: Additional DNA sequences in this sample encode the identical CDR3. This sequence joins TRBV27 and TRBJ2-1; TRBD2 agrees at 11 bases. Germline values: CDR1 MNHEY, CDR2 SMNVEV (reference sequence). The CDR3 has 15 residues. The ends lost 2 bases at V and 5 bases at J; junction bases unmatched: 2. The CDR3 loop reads CASSLGTSGDNEQFF. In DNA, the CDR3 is TGTGCCAGCAGTTTAGGGACTAGCGGTGACAATGAGCAGTTCTTC.

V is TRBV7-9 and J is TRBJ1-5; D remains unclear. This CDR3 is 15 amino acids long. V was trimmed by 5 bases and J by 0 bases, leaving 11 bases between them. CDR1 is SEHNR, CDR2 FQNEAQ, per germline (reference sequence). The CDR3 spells CASSGNRNSNQPQHF. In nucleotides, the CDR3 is TGTGCCAGCAGCGGGAACCGAAATAGCAATCAGCCCCAGCATTTT.

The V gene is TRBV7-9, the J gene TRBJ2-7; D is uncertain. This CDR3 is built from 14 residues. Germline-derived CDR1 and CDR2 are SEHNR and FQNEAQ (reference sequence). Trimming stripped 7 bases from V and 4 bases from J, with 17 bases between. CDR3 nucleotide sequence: TGTGCCAGCAACGTAGTGGCAGAGCCGTACGAGCAGTACTTC. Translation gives CASNVVAEPYEQYF.

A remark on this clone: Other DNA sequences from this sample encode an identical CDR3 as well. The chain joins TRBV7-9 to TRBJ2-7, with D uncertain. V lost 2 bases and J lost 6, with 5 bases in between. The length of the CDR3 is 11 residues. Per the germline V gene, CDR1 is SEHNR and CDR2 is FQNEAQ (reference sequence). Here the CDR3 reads CASSLIGEQYF. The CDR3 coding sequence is TGTGCCAGCAGCTTAATCGGCGAGCAGTACTTC.